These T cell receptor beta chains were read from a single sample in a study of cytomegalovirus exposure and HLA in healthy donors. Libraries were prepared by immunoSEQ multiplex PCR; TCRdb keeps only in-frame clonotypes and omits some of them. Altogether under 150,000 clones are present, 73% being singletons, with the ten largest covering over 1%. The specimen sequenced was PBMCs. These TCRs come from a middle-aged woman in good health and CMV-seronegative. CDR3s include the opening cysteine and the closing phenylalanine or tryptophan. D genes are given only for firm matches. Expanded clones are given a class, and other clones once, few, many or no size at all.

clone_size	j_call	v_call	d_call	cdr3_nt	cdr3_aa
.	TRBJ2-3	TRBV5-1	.	TGCGCCAGCAGCAGCGGATCGATGGGAGGCACAGATACGCAGTATTTT	CASSSGSMGGTDTQYF
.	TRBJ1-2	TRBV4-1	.	TGCGCCAGCAGCCAAGATCCAGGGTGGGGTTACTACACCTTC	CASSQDPGWGYYTF
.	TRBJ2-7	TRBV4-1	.	TGCGCCAGCAGCCAAGGGGTACAGGTACACTACGAGCAGTACTTC	CASSQGVQVHYEQYF
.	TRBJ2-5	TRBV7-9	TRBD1	TGTGCCAGCAGCTCGGATGGGGACAGGTACTTC	CASSSDGDRYF
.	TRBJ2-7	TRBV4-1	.	TGCGCCAGCAGCCAACGGGACTCTTCCTCCTACGAGCAGTACTTC	CASSQRDSSSYEQYF
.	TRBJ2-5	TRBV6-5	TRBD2	TGTGCCAGCAGTTACAACCGGGGGGGGGTTGGTGGGACCCAGTACTTC	CASSYNRGGVGGTQYF
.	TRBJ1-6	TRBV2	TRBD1	TGTGCCAGCAGGACAGGGACAGGGCAACGTTCACCCCTCCACTTT	CASRTGTGQRSPLHF
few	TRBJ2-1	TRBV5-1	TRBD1	TGCGCCAGCAGCCCGGGACAGCCCAATGAGCAGTTCTTC	CASSPGQPNEQFF
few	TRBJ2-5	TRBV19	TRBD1	TGTGCCAGTAGTGGACAGGGGGCCGGGGAGACCCAGTACTTC	CASSGQGAGETQYF
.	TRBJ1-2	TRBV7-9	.	TGTGCCAGCAGCTTAGGGCCCACCTATGGCTACACCTTC	CASSLGPTYGYTF
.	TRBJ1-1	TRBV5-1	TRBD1	TGCGCCAGCAGGTCCGCAACCACAGGGGCATCGTACACTGAAGCTTTCTTT	CASRSATTGASYTEAFF
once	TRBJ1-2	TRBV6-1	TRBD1	TGTGCCAGCAGTGGGCTATACAGGGGGGGCTACACCTTC	CASSGLYRGGYTF
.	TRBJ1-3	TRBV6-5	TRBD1	TGTGCCAGCAGAGCAGGGGGTTCTGGAAACACCATATATTTT	CASRAGGSGNTIYF
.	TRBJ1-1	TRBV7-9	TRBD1	TGTGCCAGCAGCTTGGGGGATGACAGGGACACTGAAGCTTTCTTT	CASSLGDDRDTEAFF
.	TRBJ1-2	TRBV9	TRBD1	TGTGCCAGCAGCGCCGCCGGGACAGGGCACAACAACTATGGCTACACCTTC	CASSAAGTGHNNYGYTF
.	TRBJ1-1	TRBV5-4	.	TGTGCCAGCAGCTTGGGGGGGCAGGGACCCTTACGGACTGAAGCTTTCTTT	CASSLGGQGPLRTEAFF
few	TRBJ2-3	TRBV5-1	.	TGCGCCAGCAGCCAGGGTGGGACAAGATCAGATACGCAGTATTTT	CASSQGGTRSDTQYF
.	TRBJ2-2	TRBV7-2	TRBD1	TGTGCCAGCAGTTCGGGACAGGGGGGTTCCGGGGAGCTGTTTTTT	CASSSGQGGSGELFF
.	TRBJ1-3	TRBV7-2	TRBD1	TGTGCCAGCAGCTCCCCCTGGCAGGGGGCGTCGGGAAACACCATATATTTT	CASSSPWQGASGNTIYF
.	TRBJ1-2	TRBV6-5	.	TGTGCCAGCAGTCGACGTGGACAGACTAACTATGGCTACACCTTC	CASSRRGQTNYGYTF
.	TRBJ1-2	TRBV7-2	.	TGTGCCAGCAGCTCAACAGGGTCATATGGCTACACCTTC	CASSSTGSYGYTF
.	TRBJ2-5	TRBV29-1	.	TGCAGCGTTGATGGGGGGGCTGAGACCCAGTACTTC	CSVDGGAETQYF
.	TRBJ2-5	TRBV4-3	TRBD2	TGCGCCAGCAGCCAAGAAGGCGGAGCGGGGGGGCTCCAAGAGACCCAGTACTTC	CASSQEGGAGGLQETQYF
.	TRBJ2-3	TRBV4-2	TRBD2	TGTGCCAGCAGCCAAGATCGTGGACTAGCGGGCACAGATACGCAGTATTTT	CASSQDRGLAGTDTQYF
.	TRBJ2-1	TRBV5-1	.	TGCGCCAGCAGCCCTGGCGCGGGCTCCGCAGGTTACAATGAGCAGTTCTTC	CASSPGAGSAGYNEQFF
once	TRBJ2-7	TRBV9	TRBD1	TGTGCCAGCAGCGTAGCAGGGGACAGCTCCTACGAGCAGTACTTC	CASSVAGDSSYEQYF
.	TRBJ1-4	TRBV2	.	TGTGCCAGCTACCTTAACTCTGAAAAACTGTTTTTT	CASYLNSEKLFF
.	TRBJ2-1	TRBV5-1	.	TGCGCCAGCAGCTCAGGGGGGACTTCAGTGAATGAGCAGTTCTTC	CASSSGGTSVNEQFF
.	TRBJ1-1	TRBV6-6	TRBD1	TGTGCCAGCAGTTACTCGACAGGGGTGGACACTGAAGCTTTCTTT	CASSYSTGVDTEAFF
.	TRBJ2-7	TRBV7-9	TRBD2	TGTTCCAGCAGCCCCGGGACTAGCGGGATTTACGAGCAGTACTTC	CSSSPGTSGIYEQYF
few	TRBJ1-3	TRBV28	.	TGTGCCAGCAGCCTGGGGCAGTCGGTATCTAGAAACACCATATATTTT	CASSLGQSVSRNTIYF
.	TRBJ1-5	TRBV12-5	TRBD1	TGTGCTAGTGGTTTGCACGAGACAGGGGAGCGCAGTCAGCCCCAGCATTTT	CASGLHETGERSQPQHF
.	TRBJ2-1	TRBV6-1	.	TGTGCCAGCAGTGAAGAGATTACGGCGGATGAGCAGTTCTTC	CASSEEITADEQFF
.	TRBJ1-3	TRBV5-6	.	TGTGCCAGCAGCTTGGGAGGGTTCTCTGGAAACACCATATATTTT	CASSLGGFSGNTIYF
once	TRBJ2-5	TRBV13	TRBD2	TGTGCCAGCAGCTTAGGCTCTCGAGCGGGGGGGCAAGAGACCCAGTACTTC	CASSLGSRAGGQETQYF
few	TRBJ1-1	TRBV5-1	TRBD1	TGCGCCAGCAGCTTGAGACAGGGAAACACTGAAGCTTTCTTT	CASSLRQGNTEAFF
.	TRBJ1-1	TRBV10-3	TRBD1	TGTGCCTCCACAGACAGGGCTTATGAGGAAGCTTTCTTT	CASTDRAYEEAFF
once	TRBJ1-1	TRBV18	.	TGTGCCAGCTCCACAGGTAACACTGAAGCTTTCTTT	CASSTGNTEAFF
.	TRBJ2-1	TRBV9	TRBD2	TGTGCCAGCACGAATAGCGGGGGCCTCAGCTCCTACAATGAGCAGTTCTTC	CASTNSGGLSSYNEQFF
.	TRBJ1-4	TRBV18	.	TGTGCCAGCTCACCACAGGGGCAGGTAAAACTGTTTTTT	CASSPQGQVKLFF
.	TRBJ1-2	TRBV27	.	TGTGCCAGCAGTTCCTCGGACAGCCTCTATGGCTACACCTTC	CASSSSDSLYGYTF
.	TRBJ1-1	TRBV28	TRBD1	TGTGCCAGCAGTCAACCGGGACAGGGCACTGAAGCTTTCTTT	CASSQPGQGTEAFF
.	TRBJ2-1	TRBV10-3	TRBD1	TGTGCCATCAGTTCTGGACAGGAGAAGACCCGCTACAATGAGCAGTTCTTC	CAISSGQEKTRYNEQFF
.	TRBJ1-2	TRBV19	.	TGTGCCAGTAGTAATCCAGGGAACTATGGCTACACCTTC	CASSNPGNYGYTF
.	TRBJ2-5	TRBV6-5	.	TGTGCCAGCGGTCGGACGGGGGAGACCCAGTACTTC	CASGRTGETQYF